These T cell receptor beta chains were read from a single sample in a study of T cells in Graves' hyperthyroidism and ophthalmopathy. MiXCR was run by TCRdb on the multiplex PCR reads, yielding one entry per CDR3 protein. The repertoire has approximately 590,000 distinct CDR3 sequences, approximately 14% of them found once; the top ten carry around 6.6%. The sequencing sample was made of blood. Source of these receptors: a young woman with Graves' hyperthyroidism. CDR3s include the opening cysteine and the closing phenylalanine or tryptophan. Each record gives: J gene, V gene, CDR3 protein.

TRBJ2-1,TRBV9,CASSVRDNEQFF
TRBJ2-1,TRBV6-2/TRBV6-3,CASSYSGSLNNEQFF
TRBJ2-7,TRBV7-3,CASSPYGGRPYEQYF
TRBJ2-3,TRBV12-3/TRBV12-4,CASSLAFASGIPDTQYF
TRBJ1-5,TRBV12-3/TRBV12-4,CASSFMTGNQPQHF
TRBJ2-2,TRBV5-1,CASTLQGNTGELFF
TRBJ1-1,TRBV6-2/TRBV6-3,CASSYSRGVHTEAFF
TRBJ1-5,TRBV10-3,CALGTDAYNQPQHF
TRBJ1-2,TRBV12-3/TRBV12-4,CASSLKAANYGYTF
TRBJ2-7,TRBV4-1,CASSQPLSYEQYF
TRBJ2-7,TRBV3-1,CASSPFSLTSELGEQYF
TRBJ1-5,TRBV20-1,CSARATNRDNQPQHF
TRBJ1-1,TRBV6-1,CASSTHQTGDATEAFF
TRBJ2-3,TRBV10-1,CASSEARAGGADTQYF
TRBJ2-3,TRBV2,CASSVWAGDTQYF
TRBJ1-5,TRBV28,CASSGGDSNQPQHF
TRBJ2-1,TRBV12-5,CASRRSPNNEQFF
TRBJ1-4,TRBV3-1,CASAAVGDEKLFF
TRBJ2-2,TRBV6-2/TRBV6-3,CASRTQTRGPTGELFF
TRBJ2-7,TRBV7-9,CASSFSHTYEQYF
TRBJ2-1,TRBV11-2,CASSSIQGAGGYNEQFF
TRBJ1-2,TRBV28,CASSLWNFGGTGLGLGYGYTF
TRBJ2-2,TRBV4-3,CASSQDRWPGGVTNTGELFF
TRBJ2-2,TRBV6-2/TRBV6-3,CASSFLYGELFF
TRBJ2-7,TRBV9,CASSVGPEPYEQYF
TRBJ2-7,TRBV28,CASSPSGRWSGATYEQYF
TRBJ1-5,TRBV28,CASSFPRQGSLGNQPQHF
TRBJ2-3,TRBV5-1,CASSSGTSGRATDTQYF
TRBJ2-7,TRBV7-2,CASSSQGGYEQYF
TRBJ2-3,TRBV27,CASRLTPGTGTLNTQYF
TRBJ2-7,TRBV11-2,CASSFQNYEQYF
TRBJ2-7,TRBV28,CASSLGSPPFYEQYF
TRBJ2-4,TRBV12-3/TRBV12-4,CASSPTRAGAIQYF
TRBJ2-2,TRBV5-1,CASSSRGDDGELFF
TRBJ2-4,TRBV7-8,CASSSARLAGVGGLENIQYF
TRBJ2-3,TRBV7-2,CASSLVTREWVTDTQYF
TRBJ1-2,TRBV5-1,CASSMNPRDRAIIYGYTF
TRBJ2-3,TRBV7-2,CASSSPSSGRWTDTQYF
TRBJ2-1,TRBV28,CASSLTYGNEQFF
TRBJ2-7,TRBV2,CASKEGVGVYEQYF
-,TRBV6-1,CASRPTSGGPNEQYF
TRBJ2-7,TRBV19,CASSMERDDYEQYF
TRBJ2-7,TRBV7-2,CASSGAGVGYEQYF
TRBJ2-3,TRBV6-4,CASSVASGSYLDTQYF
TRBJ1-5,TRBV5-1,CASSLKAGTDQPQHF
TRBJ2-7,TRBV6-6,CASSYSRQGLGEQYF
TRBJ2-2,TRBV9,CASSVFPLAGGTGELFF
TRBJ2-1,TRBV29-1,CSVEVKLDEQFF
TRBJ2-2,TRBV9,CASSVGSGSYTGELFF
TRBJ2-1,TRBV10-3,CAISDGTSPYNEQFF
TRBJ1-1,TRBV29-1,CSVEVDGPEAFF
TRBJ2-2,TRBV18,CASSPVEGDANTGELFF
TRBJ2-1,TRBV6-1,CASSERARVAEQFF
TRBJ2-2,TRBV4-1,CASSRGGRAKNRGTGELFF
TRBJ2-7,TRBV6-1,CASSQDRTVLYEQYF
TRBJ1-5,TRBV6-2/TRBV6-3,CASRQEYQPQHF
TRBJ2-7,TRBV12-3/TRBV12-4,CASSFARGPYEQYF
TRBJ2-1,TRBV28,CASRAEDSYNEQFF